One T cell receptor beta chain is described in this entry. CDR3 length: 15 residues. Germline CDR1 reads SGHAT; CDR2 reads FQNNGV. The V and J ends lost 4 bases and 5 bases, in that order; junction bases with no gene match: 7. The sample comes from a study of cytomegalovirus exposure and HLA in healthy donors. A multiplex PCR was run with 60 Vbeta primers and 13 Jbeta primers. The repertoire was sequenced with immunoSEQ multiplex PCR; TCRdb's copy has only in-frame clones and lacks some. The table lists about 190,000 clones, about 88% of them singletons, with roughly 0.33% in the top ten. The sequence came from a woman aged 25 to 45 in good health and CMV-seronegative. The V call is TRBV11-2, the J call TRBJ1-4; 7 nucleotides align to TRBD1. Material for sequencing was PBMCs. The CDR3 DNA is TGTGCCAGCAGCTCTAGGACAGGCTGGAATGAAAAACTGTTTTTT. Its translation: CASSSRTGWNEKLFF.